Below are 24 T cell receptor beta chains sequenced from a single sample in a study of tumor and adjacent non-tumor tissue in lung cancer. A modified ARM-PCR protocol with three rounds of nested PCR amplified TCRbeta. TCRdb redid the calling of the multiplex PCR reads with MiXCR, one entry per CDR3 protein. The table includes about 90,000 distinct CDR3 sequences, roughly 62% detected once. The template was RNA from unsorted bulk tissue. The sample comprised lung tumor tissue. These receptors all stem from a man between 65 and 80 years old with non-small cell lung cancer.

A remark on this clonotype: The germline gene is not matched at one end of the junction; a read error may be the cause. This chain uses TRBV11-2 with TRBJ2-7; TRBD2 agrees at 7 bases. CDR3 size: 17 residues. Germline V gene sequence: CDR1 SGHAT, CDR2 FQNNGV. CDR3 nucleotides: TGCGCCAGCAGCTTAGATCCGGGACTATCGGGAGTTCGCGAGCAGTACTTC. Amino acids: CASSLDPGLSGVREQYF.

As regards this clonotype: No conserved phenylalanine or tryptophan is present at the end of the CDR3, so a read error is the likely explanation. The chain is built from TRBV10-3 and TRBJ2-7; D is perhaps TRBD1 or TRBD2 (5 bases each). V was shortened by 10 bases and J by 3 bases, with 13 bases between the two germline ends. From germline, CDR1 is ENHRY and CDR2 SYGVKD. CDR3 size: 12 residues. In DNA form, the CDR3 reads TGTGCCAACGGGGCATGGGTCTACGAGCAGTACTTA. Translating gives CANGAWVYEQYL.

This clonotype was found a few times. The chain combines TRBV11-2 with TRBJ2-7; D may be TRBD1 (6 bases). Deletions cut 5 bases from V and 6 bases from J, with 14 bases between. Germline V lookup: CDR1 SGHAT, CDR2 FQNNGV. This CDR3 region has 13 residues. CDR3 DNA: TGTGCCAGCAGCCATCTTCACAGGGCCGAGCAGTACTTC. This translates into CASSHLHRAEQYF.

Worth noting for this clonotype: The junction departs from the called germline gene at one end, perhaps through a read error. This chain joins TRBV11-1 and TRBJ2-5; 12 bases fit TRBD2. The CDR3 is 19 amino acids. Germline V CDR1 and CDR2: SGHAT, FQDESV (reference sequence). This chain's CDR3 is CGSSLRMGLAGCYQETQYF. CDR3 DNA sequence: TGTGGCAGCAGCTTAAGAATGGGACTAGCGGGTTGTTACCAAGAGACCCAGTACTTC.

In regard to this clonotype: The germline gene is not matched at one end of the junction; a read error may be the cause. V is TRBV5-6 and J is TRBJ1-1, with D tentatively TRBD1 (6 bases). CDR3 length: 15 amino acids. From germline, CDR1 is SGHDT and CDR2 YYEEEE. CDR3 nucleotide sequence: TGCTCCAGCAGTTCTGGGCCTAGGGGGGGCACTGAAGCTTTCTTT. This codes for CSSSSGPRGGTEAFF.

Comment on this clonotype: The junction differs from germline at one of its ends, possibly a read error. The chain uses TRBV20-1 and TRBJ2-3, with 8 bases lining up with TRBD2. The CDR3 extends over 15 amino acids. The germline gives CDR1 DFQATT, CDR2 SNEGSKA (reference sequence). The CDR3 DNA follows: TGCGGTGCTCCCCTCGGAGGTCGGGGGGGGGATACGCAGTATTTC. It codes for CGAPLGGRGGDTQYF.

A word on this clonotype: A much larger clone differs by one base, so this may be a read error. The chain joins TRBV14 to TRBJ2-7, with 9 bases that match TRBD2. This CDR3 contains 15 residues. In germline, CDR1 is SGHDN, CDR2 FVKESK. Here the CDR3 reads CTSSGGRGRFYEQYF. The CDR3 nucleotides are TGTACCAGCAGCGGGGGGCGCGGTAGATTCTACGAGCAGTACTTC.

With regard to this clonotype: A read error may account for a junction end that differs from germline. The chain links TRBV4-2 to TRBJ1-5; D unresolved. CDR3 size: 14 residues. CDR1 LGHNA and CDR2 YNFKEQ come from the germline V gene. The CDR3 sequence: CASNQDFRHQPQHF. DNA for the CDR3: TGTGCCAGCAACCAAGATTTCCGCCATCAGCCCCAGCATTTT.

This clonotype occurred a few times. The chain has TRBV7-9 and TRBJ2-7; D is unresolved. The CDR3 has 15 residues. Germline CDR1 reads SEHNR; CDR2 reads FQNEAQ (reference sequence). V dropped 0 bases and J dropped 2 bases, with 11 bases sitting between them. The CDR3 coding sequence is TGTGCCAGCAGCTTAGCGTTGGGCAGCGCCTACGAGCAGTACTTC. Its protein is CASSLALGSAYEQYF.

This clonotype was observed at least ten times. J is TRBJ2-5 and V is TRBV6-2 or TRBV6-3, with D possibly TRBD2 on 6 matching bases. The CDR3 loop spans 14 amino acids. Germline V gene sequence: CDR1 MNHEY, CDR2 SVGEGT. The germline V and J ends were trimmed by 4 bases and 5 bases, with 14 bases remaining between them. CDR3 DNA sequence: TGTGCCAGCAGTTTCGCGGGACTTAGGGAGACCCAGTACTTC. This encodes CASSFAGLRETQYF.

Worth noting for this clonotype: A much bigger clone sits one base away, suggesting this may be a read error. The rearrangement joins TRBV29-1 to TRBJ2-6; TRBD2 is a possible D gene (6 bases). Germline V gives CDR1 SQVTM, CDR2 ANQGSEA. This CDR3 spans 14 amino acids. The CDR3 region has the DNA TGCAGCGTTGAAGGGGGGGACTGGGCCTACGTCCTGATTTTC. This encodes CSVEGGDWAYVLIF.

With respect to this clonotype: Compared with germline, one end of the junction differs, possibly owing to a read error. The rearrangement joins TRBV6-5 to TRBJ2-7, with a tentative D call TRBD2 (5 bases). The CDR3 loop spans 14 amino acids. Germline loops: CDR1 MNHEY, CDR2 SVGAGI. The CDR3 spells CTSSPGIGSYDQYF. DNA for the CDR3: TGTACCAGCAGTCCCGGGATCGGTTCCTACGATCAGTACTTC.

Details on this clonotype: At one boundary the junction diverges from the germline segment, which might be a read error. This rearrangement joins TRBV7-3 to TRBJ2-1; D gene unclear. The germline CDR1 and CDR2 sequences are SGHTA and FQGTGA. CDR3 length: 15 residues. CDR3 amino acids: CASSLNRISYNEQFF. The DNA for the CDR3 is TGTGCCAGCAGCTTAAATAGGATCTCCTACAATGAACAGTTCTTC.

The V gene is TRBV20-1, the J gene TRBJ2-3; TRBD1 aligns across 8 bases. Germline CDR1 is DFQATT and CDR2 is SNEGSKA (reference sequence). The CDR3 has 15 residues. Trimming took 0 bases from V and 3 from J; bases not matched to a gene: 5. CDR3 loop: CSARDPRGRTDTQYF. Here the CDR3 DNA reads TGCAGTGCTAGAGATCCCAGGGGGCGGACAGATACGCAGTATTTT.

The sample holds a few counts of this clonotype. A much larger clone lies one base from this, so it may be a read error. The V and J genes are TRBV12-1 and TRBJ2-5; the table's TRBD1 call for D was not verified on the DNA. TRBV12-1 is marked as a pseudogene. CDR3 length: 15 amino acids. CDR3 loop: CASNSQRDPGRTQYF. CDR3 bases: TGTGCCAGCAACTCCCAACGGGACCCAGGAAGGACCCAGTACTTC.

As regards this clonotype: The junction and the germline gene differ at one end; a read error may be behind it. This chain connects TRBV11-1 to TRBJ2-7, with a weak D call TRBD2 (6 bases). The CDR3 sequence is 16 residues long. CDR1 and CDR2 (germline): SGHAT, FQDESV (reference sequence). This CDR3 is CVSSSVHQGLSHEQYF. The CDR3 DNA reads as TGTGTCAGCAGCTCAGTCCACCAAGGACTAAGCCATGAGCAGTACTTC.

The chain uses TRBV20-1 and TRBJ1-3; TRBD1 matches 11 bases. The CDR3 loop spans 13 amino acids. Looked up from germline, CDR1 is DFQATT and CDR2 is SNEGSKA (reference sequence). The CDR3 region is CNVRDRGTNTIYF. CDR3 coding DNA: TGCAATGTTCGGGACAGGGGGACAAACACCATATATTTT.

The CDR3 DNA reads TGTGCCAGCAGCTCCGGGGTTCCAGAACCCTACGAGCAGTACTTC. It codes for CASSSGVPEPYEQYF. The V and J genes are TRBV11-2 and TRBJ2-7, with D maybe TRBD2 (5 bases). The CDR3 contains 15 residues. Trimming shortened V by 4 bases and J by 2 bases, and 15 bases separated the two germline ends. From germline, CDR1 is SGHAT and CDR2 FQNNGV.

This clonotype was recorded at least ten times. The chain couples TRBV6-1 to TRBJ2-3; perhaps TRBD2 as D (7 bases). Germline-derived CDR1 and CDR2 are MNHNS and SASEGT. The CDR3 covers 14 residues. Trimming stripped 7 bases from V and 5 bases from J, with 16 bases between. CDR3 region: CASNWPGGGDTQYF. CDR3 DNA sequence: TGTGCCAGCAACTGGCCGGGGGGCGGAGATACGCAGTATTTT.

This clonotype was counted only a few times. The J gene is TRBJ2-7, the V gene TRBV29-1; the D gene is possibly TRBD1 (6 bases). The germline V and J ends were trimmed by 7 bases and 7 bases, with 23 bases remaining between them. The germline gives CDR1 SQVTM, CDR2 ANQGSEA. There are 14 residues in the CDR3. The CDR3 loop reads CSAVPPAGVQEQYF. The CDR3, as DNA: TGCAGCGCTGTACCGCCAGCAGGGGTTCAAGAGCAGTACTTC.

Turning to this clonotype: The junction departs from germline at one end; a sequencing error may be responsible. This chain joins TRBV6-1 and TRBJ2-1; D call uncertain. The CDR3 sequence is 12 residues long. Germline V gene sequence: CDR1 MNHNS, CDR2 SASEGT. CDR3 sequence (DNA): TGTGCCTGCAGCTGGGCTAGTGCTGAGCTGTTCTTC. This gives the protein CACSWASAELFF.

This clonotype was counted only a few times. The chain is built from TRBV20-1 and TRBJ1-2, with 11 bases matching TRBD1. CDR1 and CDR2 (germline): DFQATT, SNEGSKA (reference sequence). The junction had 12 bases not matched to a gene; V was cut back by 0 bases and J by 6 bases. The CDR3 sequence is 17 residues long. CDR3 coding DNA: TGCAGTGCTAGAGAACCCCCAACCCCGGGACAGGGGGATGGCTACACCTTC. Its protein product is CSAREPPTPGQGDGYTF.

Ten or more counts support this clonotype. The V and J genes are TRBV5-1 and TRBJ1-1, with D perhaps matching TRBD1 (5 bases). The CDR3 is 13 residues long. Germline CDR1 is SGHRS and CDR2 is YFSETQ. Deletions cut 0 bases from V and 5 bases from J, with 8 bases between. The CDR3 DNA reads TGCGCCAGCAGCTTGGAAGGGGAAACTGAAGCTTTCTTT. Translated: CASSLEGETEAFF.

About this clonotype itself: At one of its ends the junction is not consistent with the germline gene, which may arise from a read error. The chain combines TRBV10-3 with TRBJ1-1; D is unresolved. CDR1 is ENHRY, CDR2 SYGVKD, per germline. CDR3 length equals 14 residues. The CDR3 region is CTIRESPGVTEAFF. The DNA for the CDR3 is TGTACCATCCGTGAGTCCCCCGGGGTCACTGAAGCTTTCTTT.